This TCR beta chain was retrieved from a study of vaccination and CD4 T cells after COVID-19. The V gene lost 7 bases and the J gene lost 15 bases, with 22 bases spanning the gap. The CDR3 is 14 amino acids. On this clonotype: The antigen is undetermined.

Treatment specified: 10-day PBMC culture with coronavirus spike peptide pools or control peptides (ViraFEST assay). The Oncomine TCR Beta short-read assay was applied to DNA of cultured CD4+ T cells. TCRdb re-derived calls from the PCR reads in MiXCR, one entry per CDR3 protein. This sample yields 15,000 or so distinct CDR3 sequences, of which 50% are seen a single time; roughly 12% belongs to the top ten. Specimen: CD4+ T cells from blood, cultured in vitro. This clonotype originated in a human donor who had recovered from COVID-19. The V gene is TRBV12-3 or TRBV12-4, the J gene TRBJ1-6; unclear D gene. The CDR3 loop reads CASKRGLTPIGLHF. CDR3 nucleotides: TGTGCCAGCAAACGGGGTCTTACCCCAATTGGCCTCCACTTT.